This is a list of T cell receptor beta chains from one sample in a study of blood T cell repertoires in COVID-19. TCRdb's table, derived via immunoSEQ multiplex PCR, lists solely in-frame clones and lacks some. Of nearly 350,000 clones in the sample, around 82% were seen once. The material sequenced was peripheral blood. These receptors were obtained from a man younger than 40 with active or convalescent COVID-19. CDR3s include the opening cysteine and the closing phenylalanine or tryptophan. Rows may omit the clone size; those that give it use once, few, many or a size class.

TRBJ1-4,TRBV12-2,-,CASRLAREGAATNEKLFF
TRBJ1-2,TRBV6-2/TRBV6-3,once,CASSYSGGAYTF
TRBJ2-1,TRBV7-9,-,CASSLSGSGNEQFF
TRBJ2-2,TRBV7-8,-,CASSLYPLAGGPRGTGELFF
TRBJ1-4,TRBV5-1,-,CASSLRQAGEKLFF
TRBJ1-4,TRBV18,-,CASAWGQGNEKLFF
TRBJ2-6,TRBV28,-,CASNRWGVGANVLTF
TRBJ1-3,TRBV7-3,-,CASSLSGGSSGNTIYF
TRBJ2-7,TRBV5-1,-,CASSKTGVHEQYF
TRBJ1-4,TRBV19,-,CASRRQGNPEKLFF
TRBJ1-5,TRBV6-2/TRBV6-3,-,CASSLMRVSNQPQHF
TRBJ1-6,TRBV6-5,-,CASSYLGGDNSPLHF
TRBJ2-7,TRBV15,-,CATSRGRTISYEQYF
TRBJ2-4,TRBV5-6,-,CASSLLEAKNIQYF
TRBJ2-7,TRBV4-3,-,CASSQGPSYEQYF